Below are 29 T cell receptor beta chains sequenced from a single sample in a study of blood T cells in healthy people across ages (dated by TCRdb to the mid-2010s). To prepare the library, 5' RACE was applied. Data came from an Illumina HiSeq 2500. A second PCR of roughly 7 to 11 cycles was performed with a sample-barcoded 5' primer and a J-beta primer mix. In TCRdb, the public reads were trimmed at Q25 with fastp and aligned with MiXCR, with productive beta chains retained. CDR3 protein duplicates are merged, each entry listing the most common genes and DNA. The sample table holds under 1,100,000 distinct CDR3 sequences, of which around 25% were seen once. Approximately 0.75% of the sample is in the top ten clones. These data were also filed under a second study, of T cells of mothers and their children.

Sample: blood. The receptors originated from a girl aged 2-10 years in good health.

This clonotype was seen more than once but under ten times. One end of the junction is discordant with germline, which a read error may explain. The chain joins TRBV6-5 to TRBJ2-7; D not resolved. CDR1 MNHEY and CDR2 SVGAGI come from the germline V gene. This CDR3 is 12 amino acids long. CDR3 loop: CTSKKGVYEQYF. For the CDR3, the DNA is TGTACCAGCAAAAAGGGTGTCTACGAGCAGTACTTC.

This clonotype was counted at least ten times. This rearrangement joins TRBV4-1 to TRBJ1-6; 11 bases match TRBD1. The V segment lost 5 bases and the J segment 9 bases; nucleotides outside the gene matches: 3. The CDR3 is 14 residues long. Germline V gene lookup returns CDR1 MGHRA and CDR2 YSYEKL. The CDR3 DNA follows: TGCGCCAGCAGCTTAGGGACAGGGGGTTCACCCCTCCACTTT. This sequence encodes CASSLGTGGSPLHF.

The CDR3, as DNA: TGTGCCAGCAGTTTAGCCCTTAGGGGACTAGCGGGGGGCAAAAGAGAAGGGACCCAGTACTTC. Translated, it gives CASSLALRGLAGGKREGTQYF. The V call is TRBV12-3 or TRBV12-4, the J call TRBJ2-1; 15 nucleotides align to TRBD2. The J call may be mistaken, given a closer DNA end match to TRBJ2-5. The CDR3 consists of 21 residues.

This clonotype has only a few counts. The genes are TRBV6-5 and TRBJ1-6; D might be TRBD1 (5 bases). V lost 5 bases and J lost 9, with 17 bases in between. This CDR3 has 15 amino acids. Germline lookup yields CDR1 MNHEY and CDR2 SVGAGI. The CDR3 is CASSPAGLLGSPLHF. The CDR3 DNA reads as TGTGCCAGCAGTCCAGCAGGGCTTCTCGGTTCACCCCTCCACTTT.

This clonotype was found a few times. The J gene is TRBJ2-1, the V gene TRBV20-1, with TRBD2 matching over 8 bases. This CDR3 has 13 residues. CDR1 and CDR2 from the germline V gene are DFQATT and SNEGSKA (reference sequence). With V trimmed by 4 bases and J by 5 bases, 4 bases remained unmatched. CDR3 in amino acids: CSAKTSVDNEQFF. In nucleotides, the CDR3 is TGCAGTGCTAAGACTAGCGTAGACAATGAGCAGTTCTTC.

This clonotype showed up just a few times. The chain combines TRBV7-9 with TRBJ1-1, with a tentative D call TRBD1 (5 bases). Trimming shortened V by 4 bases and J by 3 bases, and 9 bases separated the two germline ends. The CDR3 consists of 13 residues. CDR1 and CDR2 (germline): SEHNR, FQNEAQ (reference sequence). The CDR3 loop is CASSWDGDTEAFF. CDR3 bases: TGTGCCAGCAGCTGGGACGGTGACACTGAAGCTTTCTTT.

The genes are TRBV10-3 and TRBJ1-3, with TRBD1 identical over 9 bases. J lost 0 bases, V lost 9 bases, and 9 bases had no gene match. The germline CDR1 and CDR2 sequences are ENHRY and SYGVKD. The CDR3 consists of 16 residues. The CDR3 region is CAIRPGQGDSGNTIYF. The CDR3 DNA reads TGTGCCATTCGACCGGGACAGGGAGACTCTGGAAACACCATATATTTT.

To note about this clonotype: The junction differs from germline at one of its ends, possibly a read error. This chain joins TRBV9 and TRBJ1-6, with D unclear. The CDR3 loop spans 15 amino acids. Per the germline V gene, CDR1 is SGDLS and CDR2 is YYNGEE. The CDR3 coding sequence is TGTGCCAGCAGCGTAGAGGAAGGCCGGAATTCGCCCCTCCACTTT. Its protein product is CASSVEEGRNSPLHF.

This clonotype was recorded at least ten times. The chain has TRBV24-1 and TRBJ2-2, with a possible D match to TRBD2 (6 bases). The V gene's germline CDR1 is KGHDR and CDR2 SFDVKD. The CDR3 sequence is 16 residues long. The V end lost 3 bases, the J end lost 3 bases, and 13 bases lay between the germline ends. The CDR3 coding sequence is TGTGCCACCAGTGATGCAGCGAAGCGGGACACCGGGGAGCTGTTTTTT. Amino acids: CATSDAAKRDTGELFF.

A few counts support this clonotype. This rearrangement joins TRBV6-5 to TRBJ1-1; no clear D gene. The CDR3 totals 11 residues. Germline V lookup: CDR1 MNHEY, CDR2 SVGAGI. The ends were cut back, 8 bases at V and 3 bases at J, with 7 bases in the middle. The CDR3 loop reads CASEMDTEAFF. DNA of the CDR3: TGTGCCAGCGAGATGGACACTGAAGCTTTCTTT.

This clonotype has more than one count but fewer than ten. This chain connects TRBV7-2 to TRBJ1-2; D unresolved. V was pared by 5 bases and J by 8 bases, with 15 bases between. Germline CDR1 SGHTA, CDR2 FQGNSA. The CDR3 covers 13 residues. CDR3 amino acids: CASSSDAALGYTF. Here the CDR3 DNA reads TGTGCCAGCAGCAGTGACGCCGCCCTCGGCTACACCTTC.

The V call is TRBV29-1, the J call TRBJ2-5; possible D gene TRBD2, 6 bases. In germline, CDR1 is SQVTM, CDR2 ANQGSEA. Trimming shortened V by 7 bases and J by 2 bases, and 20 bases separated the two germline ends. This CDR3 contains 15 residues. The CDR3 reads CSAWGVQARQETQYF. The CDR3 DNA is TGCAGCGCTTGGGGGGTACAGGCCCGACAAGAGACCCAGTACTTC.

This clonotype was seen only a few times. This CDR3 is CASSQERGNDGYTF. The CDR3 DNA reads as TGCGCCAGCAGCCAAGAGAGGGGTAATGATGGCTACACCTTC. The chain joins TRBV4-1 to TRBJ1-2; the D gene is possibly TRBD1 (5 bases). V gave up 0 bases and J gave up 6 bases, with 11 bases separating them. Per germline, CDR1 MGHRA and CDR2 YSYEKL. This CDR3 has 14 amino acids.

This clonotype was detected only a few times. V gene TRBV7-2 combines with J gene TRBJ2-5; D perhaps matches TRBD1 (6 bases). With the DNA end fitting TRBJ2-7 better, the J assignment may be wrong. Germline V gene data show CDR1 as SGHTA and CDR2 as FQGNSA. The CDR3 runs 15 residues. The CDR3 DNA is TGTGCCAGCAGCTTAGGGCGGACAGCACCCTACGAGCAGTACTTC. Encoded protein: CASSLGRTAPYEQYF.

This clonotype was observed a handful of times. This rearrangement joins TRBV29-1 to TRBJ1-2; no clear D. V dropped 6 bases and J dropped 2 bases, with 19 bases sitting between them. This CDR3 comprises 15 residues. From germline, CDR1 is SQVTM and CDR2 ANQGSEA. The CDR3 here is CSVKDKSLGNYGYTF. The CDR3 nucleotides read TGCAGCGTAAAAGATAAGAGTCTAGGGAACTATGGCTACACCTTC.

The CDR3 loop reads CASSEFRIEQYF. In DNA, the CDR3 is TGTGCCAGCAGTGAATTTAGAATCGAGCAGTACTTC. The chain uses TRBV6-1 and TRBJ2-7, with unresolved D. This CDR3 region has 12 residues. V was trimmed by 2 bases and J by 6 bases, leaving 8 bases between them. Per germline, CDR1 MNHNS and CDR2 SASEGT.

This clonotype appeared many times. The chain uses TRBV11-3 and TRBJ1-6; D gene unclear. V was pared by 5 bases and J by 7 bases, with 9 bases between. CDR3 length: 13 amino acids. Looked up from germline, CDR1 is SGHNT and CDR2 is YENEEA. This CDR3 reads CASSPLRNSPLHF. For the CDR3, the DNA is TGTGCCAGCAGCCCCCTTCGGAATTCACCCCTCCACTTT.

The CDR3 region is CASSVHNSGANVLTF. In nucleotides, the CDR3 is TGTGCCAGCAGCGTACACAACTCTGGGGCCAACGTCCTGACTTTC. This chain links TRBV9 with TRBJ2-6; D is ambiguous. The CDR3 sequence is 15 residues long. Trimming shortened V by 1 base and J by 0 bases, and 5 bases separated the two germline ends. Germline values: CDR1 SGDLS, CDR2 YYNGEE.

This clonotype was seen only a few times. The chain employs TRBV7-3 and TRBJ2-5; 7 nucleotides line up with TRBD2. The germline V gene has CDR1 SGHTA and CDR2 FQGTGA. V trimming: 1 base; J trimming: 5 bases; junction bases outside the gene matches: 10. This CDR3 spans 16 amino acids. DNA of the CDR3: TGTGCCAGCAGCTTAAAGGGAGGGTCCAGAGGGGAGACCCAGTACTTC. It is translated as CASSLKGGSRGETQYF.

This clonotype has more than one count but fewer than ten. The chain recombines TRBV4-1 with TRBJ1-2; TRBD1 might be the D (6 bases). The CDR3 sequence is 17 residues long. Germline assignment: CDR1 MGHRA and CDR2 YSYEKL. The V end lost 4 bases, the J end lost 4 bases, and 22 bases lay between the germline ends. CDR3 in amino acids: CASSLPGTGSFRYGYTF. The CDR3 nucleotides are TGCGCCAGCAGCCTTCCGGGAACAGGGAGTTTTCGCTATGGCTACACCTTC.

The V and J genes are TRBV11-2 and TRBJ2-3; no reliable D call. Germline V gene lookup returns CDR1 SGHAT and CDR2 FQNNGV. The CDR3 consists of 13 residues. The ends were cut back, 5 bases at V and 2 bases at J, with 8 bases in the middle. The CDR3 sequence is CASSPFPTDTQYF. In nucleotides, the CDR3 is TGTGCCAGCAGCCCATTCCCCACAGATACGCAGTATTTT.

There are a few counts of this clonotype. One junction end disagrees with the germline gene, perhaps due to a read error. The chain joins TRBV6-2 or TRBV6-3 to TRBJ2-5, with D possibly matching TRBD2 (5 bases). Germline V lookup: CDR1 MNHEY, CDR2 SVGEGT. The CDR3 is made up of 11 amino acids. CDR3 in amino acids: CASSWGETRYF. DNA for the CDR3: TGTGCCAGCAGTTGGGGAGAGACCCGGTACTTC.

The V call is TRBV10-2, the J call TRBJ2-1; TRBD2 matches 10 bases. The CDR3 has 15 amino acids. Germline V gene data show CDR1 as WSHSY and CDR2 as SAAADI. J was trimmed by 5 bases and V by 8 bases; bases with no gene match: 9. CDR3 sequence (DNA): TGCGCCAGCTACCTACTAGCGGGATTTGACAATGAGCAGTTCTTC. Translation: CASYLLAGFDNEQFF.

The J gene is TRBJ2-7, the V gene TRBV20-1; 13 bases fit TRBD2. The germline gives CDR1 DFQATT, CDR2 SNEGSKA (reference sequence). CDR3 length equals 14 residues. The trim removed 1 base at V and 12 bases at J, leaving 9 bases unmatched. The CDR3 here is CSARVRLAGGEAYF. The CDR3 region has the DNA TGCAGTGCTAGAGTAAGACTAGCGGGGGGCGAGGCGTACTTC.

This clonotype has a count of ten or more. The rearrangement joins TRBV7-6 to TRBJ1-4; a possible D gene is TRBD1 (5 bases). The CDR3 extends over 16 amino acids. Germline-derived CDR1 and CDR2 are SGHVS and FNYEAQ. V was shortened by 0 bases and J by 5 bases, with 13 bases between the two germline ends. In DNA, the CDR3 is TGTGCCAGCAGCTTAGCCTTCGGAAACAGGAATGAAAAACTGTTTTTT. Its protein product is CASSLAFGNRNEKLFF.

This clonotype occurred a few times. This chain uses TRBV13 with TRBJ2-1; TRBD2 matches 7 bases. V was pared by 5 bases and J by 2 bases, with 6 bases of the junction left unmatched. This CDR3 region has 15 residues. From germline, CDR1 is PRHDT and CDR2 FYEKMQ (reference sequence). The CDR3 spells CASSGGGEAYNEQFF. Written as DNA, the CDR3 is TGTGCCAGCAGCGGCGGGGGTGAGGCCTACAATGAGCAGTTCTTC.

This chain connects TRBV9 to TRBJ2-7; TRBD1 might be the D (7 bases). This CDR3 region has 12 residues. Germline CDR1 and CDR2: SGDLS and YYNGEE. With 1 base removed from V and 6 bases from J, the gap between germline ends came to 8 bases. The CDR3 loop reads CASSVQGGEQYF. The DNA for the CDR3 is TGTGCCAGCAGCGTACAGGGGGGCGAGCAGTACTTC.

V and J are TRBV6-5 and TRBJ1-5, with D possibly matching TRBD1 (6 bases). Germline V lookup: CDR1 MNHEY, CDR2 SVGAGI. The CDR3 extends over 14 amino acids. V gave up 6 bases and J gave up 3 bases, with 12 bases separating them. The DNA for the CDR3 is TGTGCCAGCAGAGGGGGGGGGCTCAATCAGCCCCAGCATTTT. It translates to CASRGGGLNQPQHF.

The J gene is TRBJ2-1, the V gene TRBV7-3; 10 positions match TRBD2. The CDR3 loop spans 15 amino acids. Germline CDR1 reads SGHTA; CDR2 reads FQGTGA. The J segment lost 5 bases and the V segment lost 5 bases, leaving 6 bases of the junction unmatched. The CDR3 DNA sequence: TGTGCCAGCAGCATGCGGACTAGCGGAAACAATGAGCAGTTCTTC. Translation gives CASSMRTSGNNEQFF.